This TCR beta chain was captured by sequencing in a study of cytomegalovirus exposure and HLA in healthy donors. The germline gives CDR1 MNHEY, CDR2 SMNVEV (reference sequence). The ends lost 7 bases at V and 1 base at J; junction bases unmatched: 9. This CDR3 comprises 15 residues. PCR used 60 Vbeta primers and 13 Jbeta primers. The repertoire was sequenced with immunoSEQ multiplex PCR; TCRdb's copy has only in-frame clones and lacks some. The sample has more than 150,000 clones, around three quarters seen once. The source is a woman aged 25-40 years in good health and CMV-seronegative. Sequenced: PBMCs. This chain uses TRBV27 with TRBJ1-1, with 7 bases fitting TRBD1. The CDR3: CASKEQGWANTEAFF. The CDR3 nucleotides are TGTGCCAGCAAGGAACAGGGGTGGGCGAACACTGAAGCTTTCTTT.